This passage covers 20 T cell receptor beta chains from one sample sequenced in a study of blood T cell repertoires in COVID-19. Some clones are missing from TCRdb's copy, which holds only in-frame ones; the method was immunoSEQ multiplex PCR. The sample gives about 240,000 clones, 85% of which show up once; 4.5% to 6% is in the top ten. Sequencing input: peripheral blood. Every receptor here comes from a man aged 45-65 years with COVID-19, enrolled during active disease.

The chain has TRBV19 and TRBJ2-1; 7 bases are shared with TRBD2. The germline V gene encodes CDR1 LNHDA and CDR2 SQIVND (reference sequence). V lost 5 bases to trimming and J lost 1 base; unmatched junction nucleotides: 14. The CDR3 has 18 amino acids. Here the CDR3 reads CASSRSGASGSSYNEQFF. The CDR3 nucleotides read TGTGCCAGTAGTCGCAGCGGGGCTAGCGGTTCTTCCTACAATGAGCAGTTCTTC.

The rearrangement uses TRBV15 and TRBJ2-7; 7 positions agree with TRBD1. This CDR3 has 13 residues. J was trimmed by 0 bases and V by 7 bases; bases with no gene match: 3. The germline V gene has CDR1 LNHNV and CDR2 YYDKDF (reference sequence). The CDR3 sequence is CATTRQGSYEQYF. The DNA of the CDR3 is TGTGCCACCACTCGACAGGGCTCCTACGAGCAGTACTTC.

The V and J genes are TRBV5-1 and TRBJ2-7; the D gene is possibly TRBD1 (6 bases). There are 13 residues in the CDR3. Looked up from germline, CDR1 is SGHRS and CDR2 is YFSETQ. The V gene lost 4 bases and the J gene lost 2 bases, with 10 bases spanning the gap. The CDR3 is CASSVQGPYEQYF. The CDR3 DNA reads as TGCGCCAGCAGCGTACAGGGTCCCTACGAGCAGTACTTC.

This clone has a single count. V usage is TRBV3-1 (or the pseudogene TRBV3-2) and J usage is TRBJ2-5, with 9 bases lining up with TRBD1. The ends lost 4 bases at V and 7 bases at J; junction bases unmatched: 4. Germline CDR1 and CDR2: LGHDT and YNNKEL (reference sequence). The CDR3 consists of 13 residues. For the CDR3, the DNA is TGTGCCAGCAGCCGGTTGGGACAGGGGACCCAGTACTTC. As protein: CASSRLGQGTQYF.

The chain links TRBV27 to TRBJ1-1; tentatively, D is TRBD1 (6 bases). The germline V gene has CDR1 MNHEY and CDR2 SMNVEV (reference sequence). CDR3 length equals 13 residues. V lost 5 bases, J lost 8 bases, and 15 bases lay in between. The CDR3 DNA reads TGTGCCAGCAGTCCCTCCTCCGACAGGGAAGCTTTCTTT. Amino acid sequence: CASSPSSDREAFF.

This chain joins TRBV11-2 and TRBJ2-1; possible D gene TRBD1, 6 bases. Germline values: CDR1 SGHAT, CDR2 FQNNGV. The CDR3 consists of 16 residues. With 1 base removed from V and 8 bases from J, the gap between germline ends came to 18 bases. The CDR3 nucleotides are TGTGCCAGCAGCTTAGTGGCCAGGGGCCTTCTGGATGAGCAGTTCTTC. Protein sequence: CASSLVARGLLDEQFF.

The J gene is TRBJ2-3, the V gene TRBV7-2; no definite D call. Trimming removed 4 bases at V and 1 base at J, with 9 bases between. The germline CDR1 and CDR2 sequences are SGHTA and FQGNSA. CDR3 length equals 14 residues. The CDR3 sequence is CASSSDMGTDTQYF. CDR3 sequence (DNA): TGTGCCAGCAGCTCAGACATGGGCACAGATACGCAGTATTTT.

The gene calls are TRBV5-1 and TRBJ2-1; the D gene is possibly TRBD2 (7 bases). The CDR3 runs 17 residues. Looked up from germline, CDR1 is SGHRS and CDR2 is YFSETQ. V lost 1 base and J lost 3, with 17 bases in between. The CDR3, as DNA: TGCGCCAGCAGCTTGAGTATTGGGGGGGCTTACTACAATGAGCAGTTCTTC. Protein: CASSLSIGGAYYNEQFF.

The chain carries TRBV3-1 (or the pseudogene TRBV3-2) and TRBJ1-2, with D hard to call. Trimming stripped 2 bases from V and 6 bases from J, with 13 bases between. The germline CDR1 and CDR2 sequences are LGHDT and YNNKEL (reference sequence). The length of the CDR3 is 14 residues. CDR3 sequence (DNA): TGTGCCAGCAGCCAAACGGAGGGAAAGCATGGCTACACCTTC. Amino acid sequence: CASSQTEGKHGYTF.

The chain is built from TRBV4-2 and TRBJ1-2, with 11 positions matching TRBD1. Germline V gene data show CDR1 as LGHNA and CDR2 as YNFKEQ. The CDR3 covers 14 residues. Trimming at V came to 1 base and at J to 8 bases, leaving 3 bases not matched to a gene. For the CDR3, the DNA is TGTGCCAGCAGCCAAGGGACAGGGGGCGACGGCTACACCTTC. This codes for CASSQGTGGDGYTF.

This clone came up once. The chain employs TRBV18 and TRBJ2-7; TRBD2 matches at 10 bases. Germline trimming cut 2 bases from V and 2 bases from J; bases unmatched to any gene: 12. The CDR3 loop spans 18 amino acids. Germline loops: CDR1 KGHSH, CDR2 LQKENI. CDR3 sequence (DNA): TGTGCCAGCTCACCAGCAGCGGGGGGGCCGTTCCCAACCTACGAGCAGTACTTC. It specifies CASSPAAGGPFPTYEQYF.

The chain links TRBV30 to TRBJ1-3, with a possible D match to TRBD1 (6 bases). The germline CDR1 and CDR2 sequences are GTSNPN and SVGIG (reference sequence). The V end lost 8 bases, the J end lost 0 bases, and 17 bases lay between the germline ends. The CDR3 covers 15 residues. The CDR3 nucleotides are TGTGCCCAGAAGACAGGTGCATACTCTGGAAACACCATATATTTT. Its protein product is CAQKTGAYSGNTIYF.

This clone appeared a few times. The genes are TRBV5-1 and TRBJ1-3; 10 bases map to TRBD1. This CDR3 is built from 16 residues. The V gene end was trimmed by 4 bases and the J gene end by 3 bases; junction bases not matched to a gene: 7. Germline lookup yields CDR1 SGHRS and CDR2 YFSETQ. The CDR3 is CASSVDRGHYGNTIYF. In DNA form, the CDR3 reads TGCGCCAGCAGCGTTGACAGGGGGCATTATGGAAACACCATATATTTT.

This clone appeared once. The gene calls are TRBV9 and TRBJ1-1; 11 nucleotides agree with TRBD1. This CDR3 contains 16 residues. Germline CDR1 is SGDLS and CDR2 is YYNGEE. V shed 1 base, J shed 8 bases, and the junction held 10 bases outside the gene matches. The DNA of the CDR3 is TGTGCCAGCAGCGTATCGGACAGGGGGCAAAATTACGAAGCTTTCTTT. Amino acid sequence: CASSVSDRGQNYEAFF.

This clone came up a few times. The rearrangement joins TRBV4-3 to TRBJ2-7; the match to TRBD2 covers 7 bases. V shed 0 bases and J 4 bases; nucleotides not matched to a gene: 6. The CDR3 loop spans 15 amino acids. Germline loops: CDR1 LGHNA, CDR2 YSLEER. The CDR3 DNA reads TGCGCCAGCAGCCAAGATCCAACGGGGGGATACGAGCAGTACTTC. Its translation: CASSQDPTGGYEQYF.

V and J are TRBV5-4 and TRBJ1-2, with D unresolved. The CDR3 contains 16 residues. V lost 1 base, J lost 2 bases, and 15 bases lay in between. Germline V gives CDR1 SGHNT, CDR2 YYREEE (reference sequence). The CDR3 DNA follows: TGTGCCAGCAGCTTGAGTGGGCCAGCTCGGAACTATGGCTACACCTTC. This sequence encodes CASSLSGPARNYGYTF.

The count of this clone is one. The chain combines TRBV4-1 with TRBJ2-7; D remains unclear. CDR1 MGHRA and CDR2 YSYEKL come from the germline V gene. Trimming left V 0 bases short and J 7 bases short, with 10 bases between. The CDR3 is 13 amino acids. Here the CDR3 reads CASSQDTRWEQYF. CDR3 coding DNA: TGCGCCAGCAGCCAAGATACCCGGTGGGAGCAGTACTTC.

The CDR3 protein is CASRFTGETGELFF. CDR3 sequence (DNA): TGCGCCAGCAGATTCACAGGGGAAACCGGGGAGCTGTTTTTT. This chain connects TRBV10-2 to TRBJ2-2; 7 positions agree with TRBD1. CDR3 length: 14 residues. Germline loops: CDR1 WSHSY, CDR2 SAAADI. V lost 6 bases, J lost 5 bases, and 6 bases stayed unmatched.

The genes are TRBV6-5 and TRBJ1-3; 7 bases agree with TRBD1. V shed 5 bases and J 3 bases; nucleotides not matched to a gene: 1. CDR3 size: 13 residues. CDR1 and CDR2 (germline): MNHEY, SVGAGI. CDR3 sequence reads: CASSPGGGNTIYF. Written as DNA, the CDR3 is TGTGCCAGCAGTCCAGGGGGTGGAAACACCATATATTTT.

Worth noting for this clone: Other DNA sequences within the sample encode an identical CDR3. The chain recombines TRBV5-6 with TRBJ1-4; D uncertain. CDR3 length: 14 amino acids. The V end lost 2 bases, the J end lost 5 bases, and 10 bases lay between the germline ends. Germline CDR1 and CDR2: SGHDT and YYEEEE. CDR3 residues: CASSFGQRNEKLFF. The DNA for the CDR3 is TGTGCCAGCAGCTTTGGGCAGAGAAATGAAAAACTGTTTTTT.